This TCR beta chain emerged from a study of T cell repertoires in cytomegalovirus infection. Across the study: Recently identified HLA-C-restricted and well-studied HLA-B-restricted CMV epitopes were used.

Regarding this clonotype: The antigen is undetermined.

TCRdb fed the reads into MiXCR, producing one record per CDR3 protein. The repertoire holds some 590,000 distinct CDR3 sequences, 40% seen once, with 48% in the top ten. Study results and limitations: HLA-C-restricted CMV-specific TCR beta clonotypes prevailed in the ex vivo response.

V lost 5 bases to trimming and J lost 4 bases, with 11 bases between them. Germline lookup yields CDR1 MNHEY and CDR2 SMNVEV (reference sequence). The CDR3 has 14 amino acids. This specimen consisted of cultured PBMCs, obtained from culture after CMV antigen stimulation. This clonotype originated in a human donor in good health (CMV status not recorded). Some clones in this sample may be carry-over from other donors' samples. The chain uses TRBV27 and TRBJ1-4; D remains ambiguous. The CDR3 region is CASSPGRLNEKLFF. The CDR3 DNA reads TGTGCCAGCAGTCCTGGGAGACTTAATGAAAAACTGTTTTTT.